The source of this T cell receptor beta chain is a study of blood T cells in healthy people across ages. Study details: Template switching retrieved approximately one barcoded beta molecule for each two T cells.

Primed by a sample-barcoded 5' primer and a J-beta primer mix, a second PCR proceeded for roughly 6 to 12 cycles. TCRdb reprocessed the 5' RACE reads with MiXCR, giving one entry per CDR3 protein. The sample lists some 880,000 distinct CDR3 sequences, 30% to 45% occurring once. Total RNA amounts of at least 5.5 micrograms were extracted per sample. This clonotype was recorded a few times. The germline V gene has CDR1 LNHNV and CDR2 YYDKDF (reference sequence). The CDR3 covers 13 residues. Trimming removed 1 base at V and 5 bases at J, with 5 bases between. This TCR derives from a man between 18 and 35 years old in good health. The rearrangement joins TRBV15 to TRBJ2-2; no clear D. Sequencing was carried out using blood. CDR3 region: CATSRAVTGELFF. The CDR3 region has the DNA TGTGCCACCAGCAGAGCCGTGACCGGGGAGCTGTTTTTT.